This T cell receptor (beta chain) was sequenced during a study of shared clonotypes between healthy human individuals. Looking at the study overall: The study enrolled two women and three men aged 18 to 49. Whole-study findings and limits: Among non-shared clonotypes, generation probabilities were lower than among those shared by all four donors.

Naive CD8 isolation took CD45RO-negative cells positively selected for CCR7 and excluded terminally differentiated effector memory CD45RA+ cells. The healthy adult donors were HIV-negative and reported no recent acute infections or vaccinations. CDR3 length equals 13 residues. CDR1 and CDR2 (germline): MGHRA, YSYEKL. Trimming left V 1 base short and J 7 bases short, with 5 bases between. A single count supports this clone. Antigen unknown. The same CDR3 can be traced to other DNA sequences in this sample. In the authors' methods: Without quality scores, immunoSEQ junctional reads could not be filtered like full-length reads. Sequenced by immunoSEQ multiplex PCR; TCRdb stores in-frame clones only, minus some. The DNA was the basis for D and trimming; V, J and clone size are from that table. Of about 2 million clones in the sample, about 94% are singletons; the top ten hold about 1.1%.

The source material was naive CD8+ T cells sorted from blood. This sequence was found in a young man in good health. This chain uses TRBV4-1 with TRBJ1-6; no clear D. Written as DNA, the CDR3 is TGCGCCAGCAGCCAAGTTGGGAATTCACCCCTCCACTTT. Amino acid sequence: CASSQVGNSPLHF.